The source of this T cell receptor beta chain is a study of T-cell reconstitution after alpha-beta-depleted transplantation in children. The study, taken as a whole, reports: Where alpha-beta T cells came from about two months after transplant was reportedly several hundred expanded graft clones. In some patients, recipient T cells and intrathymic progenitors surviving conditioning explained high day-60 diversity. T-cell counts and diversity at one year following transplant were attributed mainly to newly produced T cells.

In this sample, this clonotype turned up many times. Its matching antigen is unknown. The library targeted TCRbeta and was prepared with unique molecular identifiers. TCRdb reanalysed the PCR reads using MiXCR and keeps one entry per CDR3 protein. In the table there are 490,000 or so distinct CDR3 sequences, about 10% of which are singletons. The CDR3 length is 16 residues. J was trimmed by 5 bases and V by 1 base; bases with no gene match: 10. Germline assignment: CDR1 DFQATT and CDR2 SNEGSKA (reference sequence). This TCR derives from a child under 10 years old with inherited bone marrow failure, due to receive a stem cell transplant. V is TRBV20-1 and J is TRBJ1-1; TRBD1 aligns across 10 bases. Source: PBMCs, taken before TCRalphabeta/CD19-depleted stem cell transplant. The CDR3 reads CSARVGDRGRGTEAFF. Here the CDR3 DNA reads TGCAGTGCTAGAGTGGGCGACAGGGGGCGCGGGACTGAAGCTTTCTTT.